This T cell receptor (beta chain) was sequenced for a study of Tregs in tolerant kidney transplant recipients. The nonmyeloablative bone marrow transplants came from related graft donors, with transient mixed chimerism. About this clone itself: Sequencing ends 3 residues short of the CDR3 end; the germline J gene provides the rest.

Using immunoSEQ multiplex PCR, the repertoire was profiled, and TCRdb retains in-frame clones only, with some absent. The listing contains some 29,000 clones. The germline V gene has CDR1 MNHEY and CDR2 SVGEGT. The V end lost 5 bases, the J end lost 7 bases, and 18 bases lay between the germline ends. This CDR3 is 15 amino acids long. The sequence was obtained from a human patient who received a combined kidney and bone marrow transplant. Some T cells may be transferred from the graft donor. The sample consisted of CD4+ T cells from blood (PBMCs), taken 24 months after the transplant. The rearrangement links TRBV6-2 or TRBV6-3 to TRBJ1-5; the D is unclear. CDR3 sequence reads: CASSDPIGSNQPQHF. The CDR3 bases that were read are TGTGCCAGCAGTGACCCCATCGGGTCAAACCAGCCC.